These T cell receptor beta chains were read from a single sample in a study of control samples from healthy donors and cancer patients. Produced via immunoSEQ multiplex PCR; TCRdb's table is partial and in-frame only. The sample includes about 94,000 clones, approximately 90% seen only once; the top ten take about 4%. Source material: blood. These receptors all come from a woman aged 18-35 years in good health. Both conserved end residues are part of each CDR3. The order of the fields is V gene, clone size, J gene, D gene, CDR3 DNA, CDR3 protein. D genes are given only for firm matches. Size values are once, few and many counts, or a class for expanded clones, and some rows have none.

V: TRBV12-3/TRBV12-4
size: .
J: TRBJ2-5
D: .
DNA: TGTGCCAGCAGTTTAGGAGGGTTTGCGACCCAGTACTTC
CDR3: CASSLGGFATQYF

V: TRBV25-1
size: .
J: TRBJ1-4
D: TRBD1
DNA: TGTGCCAGCAGGAATGAAACAGGGGGCAGTAATGAAAAACTGTTTTTT
CDR3: CASRNETGGSNEKLFF

V: TRBV11-3
size: .
J: TRBJ2-5
D: .
DNA: TGTGCCAGCAGCCCCGGGCTAGAAGAGACCCAGTACTTC
CDR3: CASSPGLEETQYF

V: TRBV11-2
size: .
J: TRBJ1-2
D: .
DNA: TGTGCCAGCAGCATAGGGGACTATGGCTACACCTTC
CDR3: CASSIGDYGYTF

V: TRBV6-1
size: .
J: TRBJ1-4
D: TRBD1
DNA: TGTGCCAGCAGTGAATTTTTCAGGGGGAATGAAAAACTGTTTTTT
CDR3: CASSEFFRGNEKLFF

V: TRBV19
size: .
J: TRBJ1-5
D: .
DNA: TGTGCCTCCGACGGGGTCAATCAGCCCCAGCATTTT
CDR3: CASDGVNQPQHF

V: TRBV7-9
size: .
J: TRBJ2-7
D: TRBD2
DNA: TGTGCCAGCAGCTTAGGGGAGGGACCTATAGCCTACGAGCAGTACTTC
CDR3: CASSLGEGPIAYEQYF

V: TRBV7-2
size: .
J: TRBJ1-2
D: TRBD1
DNA: TGTGCCAGCAGCTCGACAGGGGGCTATTCCCCTGGTGACACCTTC
CDR3: CASSSTGGYSPGDTF

V: TRBV5-6
size: .
J: TRBJ2-3
D: TRBD2
DNA: TGTGCCAGCAGCCCTCTAGCGGGGTCCACAGATACGCAGTATTTT
CDR3: CASSPLAGSTDTQYF

V: TRBV27
size: .
J: TRBJ1-2
D: TRBD1
DNA: TGTGCCAGCAGTTTATCGTACTCCCCGACAGGGACCTATGGCTACACCTTC
CDR3: CASSLSYSPTGTYGYTF

V: TRBV30
size: .
J: TRBJ1-4
D: .
DNA: TGTGCCCGCATGTTGGGTACCTATGAAAAACTGTTTTTT
CDR3: CARMLGTYEKLFF

V: TRBV9
size: .
J: TRBJ2-3
D: .
DNA: TGTGCCAGCACGGTGGTAGCGGACTACACAGATACGCAGTATTTT
CDR3: CASTVVADYTDTQYF

V: TRBV4-1
size: .
J: TRBJ2-3
D: .
DNA: TGCGCCAGCAGCCAAGATTCGGGGAGGGGGCGGGGTACGCAGTATTTT
CDR3: CASSQDSGRGRGTQYF

V: TRBV5-1
size: .
J: TRBJ1-1
D: .
DNA: TGCGCCAGCAGCTTTGCGGATATGAACACTGAAGCTTTCTTT
CDR3: CASSFADMNTEAFF

V: TRBV19
size: .
J: TRBJ1-5
D: .
DNA: TGTGCCAGTAGGAAGACTAGCAATCAGCCCCAGCATTTT
CDR3: CASRKTSNQPQHF

V: TRBV10-2
size: .
J: TRBJ1-4
D: TRBD1
DNA: TGCGCCAGCAGTGGACAGGGTCGGAATGAAAAACTGTTTTTT
CDR3: CASSGQGRNEKLFF

V: TRBV19
size: .
J: TRBJ2-7
D: .
DNA: TGTGCCAGTAGTATCAATGCACAGGCGAGTTACGAGCAGTACTTC
CDR3: CASSINAQASYEQYF

V: TRBV20-1
size: .
J: TRBJ2-1
D: TRBD2
DNA: TGCAGTGCTAGAGATGTGGGACTACAGTTCTTC
CDR3: CSARDVGLQFF

V: TRBV7-9
size: .
J: TRBJ1-5
D: .
DNA: TGTGCCAGCAGCCCCACCGGAGGGGAACTTAGCAATCAGCCCCAGCATTTT
CDR3: CASSPTGGELSNQPQHF

V: TRBV7-9
size: once
J: TRBJ1-2
D: .
DNA: TGTGCCAGCAGAATCTCAGGGGCTGGCTACACCTTC
CDR3: CASRISGAGYTF

V: TRBV5-4
size: few
J: TRBJ1-2
D: .
DNA: TGTGCCAGCAGCCCGGGGACGGACCGTGGCTACACCTTC
CDR3: CASSPGTDRGYTF

V: TRBV9
size: .
J: TRBJ2-7
D: TRBD1
DNA: TGTGCCAGCAGCGTAGACCGAACCGGGACAGAAGAATCCTACGAGCAGTACTTC
CDR3: CASSVDRTGTEESYEQYF

V: TRBV11-2
size: .
J: TRBJ2-1
D: .
DNA: TGTGCCAGCAGCTCGCCGAAAGGTCTGTACAATGAGCAGTTCTTC
CDR3: CASSSPKGLYNEQFF

V: TRBV5-6
size: .
J: TRBJ2-7
D: .
DNA: TGTGCCAGCAGCTTGGGGGGGCGGAGCGAGCAGTACTTC
CDR3: CASSLGGRSEQYF

V: TRBV7-9
size: .
J: TRBJ1-2
D: TRBD1
DNA: TGTGCCAGCAGCCGGGCTACAGGGGGCAATGGCTACACCTTC
CDR3: CASSRATGGNGYTF

V: TRBV15
size: .
J: TRBJ1-2
D: .
DNA: TGTGCCACCAGCAGAGAGGGGGTTGGCTATGGCTACACCTTC
CDR3: CATSREGVGYGYTF

V: TRBV6-5
size: .
J: TRBJ2-5
D: .
DNA: TGTGCCAGCAGTTACTCGGTACTCAGCTACCGAGAGACCCAGTACTTC
CDR3: CASSYSVLSYRETQYF

V: TRBV5-6
size: .
J: TRBJ1-6
D: .
DNA: TGTGCCAGCAGCTTGGCCAGACAGTCCCAAGGTGCGGCCCTCCACTTT
CDR3: CASSLARQSQGAALHF

V: TRBV28
size: .
J: TRBJ1-2
D: TRBD1
DNA: TGTGCCAGCAGCACAGGGGGCACTGGCTACACCTTC
CDR3: CASSTGGTGYTF

V: TRBV15
size: .
J: TRBJ2-7
D: TRBD1
DNA: TGTGCCACCAGCAGAGGGGGACAGGGGTATTACGAGCAGTACTTC
CDR3: CATSRGGQGYYEQYF

V: TRBV7-8
size: .
J: TRBJ2-7
D: TRBD1
DNA: TGTGCCAGCAGGGGACAGGGGACCTCCTACGAGCAGTACTTC
CDR3: CASRGQGTSYEQYF

V: TRBV19
size: .
J: TRBJ2-3
D: .
DNA: TGTGCCAGTAGTACTTTCGGACAGCCTAGCACAGATACGCAGTATTTT
CDR3: CASSTFGQPSTDTQYF

V: TRBV6-5
size: .
J: TRBJ2-7
D: .
DNA: TGTGCCAGCAGTTACGCGCCGGACTCCTACGAGCAGTACTTC
CDR3: CASSYAPDSYEQYF

V: TRBV12-5
size: .
J: TRBJ1-2
D: .
DNA: TGTGCTAGTGGTTCCGAAGTGGGGCATGGCTACACCTTC
CDR3: CASGSEVGHGYTF

V: TRBV19
size: once
J: TRBJ1-3
D: TRBD1
DNA: TGTGCCAGTAATAACAGGGGGCTTGGAAACACCATATATTTT
CDR3: CASNNRGLGNTIYF

V: TRBV6-1
size: .
J: TRBJ2-2
D: .
DNA: TGTGCCAGCAGTGAAGTTCCGGTCACCGGGGAGCTGTTTTTT
CDR3: CASSEVPVTGELFF

V: TRBV6-1
size: .
J: TRBJ2-7
D: .
DNA: TGTGCCAGCAGTGAACTCTCTAGCGAGCAGTACTTC
CDR3: CASSELSSEQYF

V: TRBV3-1/TRBV3-2
size: .
J: TRBJ1-2
D: .
DNA: TGTGCCAGCAGCCTCGGTTTGCTCAACTATGGCTACACCTTC
CDR3: CASSLGLLNYGYTF

V: TRBV6-5
size: once
J: TRBJ2-1
D: TRBD1
DNA: TGTGCCAGCAGTTGGGGACAGTACTACAATGAGCAGTTCTTC
CDR3: CASSWGQYYNEQFF

V: TRBV27
size: .
J: TRBJ2-7
D: .
DNA: TGTGCCAGCAGTTTTTGGGCAGCCCCATCCTACGAGCAGTACTTC
CDR3: CASSFWAAPSYEQYF

V: TRBV28
size: .
J: TRBJ2-7
D: .
DNA: TGTGCCAGCAGTTTACACCGGGACAATGCCTACGAGCAGTACTTC
CDR3: CASSLHRDNAYEQYF

V: TRBV4-1
size: .
J: TRBJ1-5
D: .
DNA: TGCGCCAGCAGCCCCCTAGTGACAGGTTATAGCAATCAGCCCCAGCATTTT
CDR3: CASSPLVTGYSNQPQHF

V: TRBV14
size: .
J: TRBJ2-5
D: TRBD2
DNA: TGTGCCAGCAGCCAAGCGATCGGGGGGTCGTCAGAGACCCAGTACTTC
CDR3: CASSQAIGGSSETQYF

V: TRBV6-1
size: few
J: TRBJ1-4
D: .
DNA: TGTGCCAGCAGTGAAGCATTGGGGCAGGGTGGAGAAAAACTGTTTTTT
CDR3: CASSEALGQGGEKLFF

V: TRBV19
size: .
J: TRBJ1-2
D: .
DNA: TGTGCCAGTAACAGGGAACTCAACTATGGCTACACCTTC
CDR3: CASNRELNYGYTF

V: TRBV25-1
size: .
J: TRBJ2-3
D: TRBD2
DNA: TGTGCCAGCAGTGAAAGGACTAGCGGGGTCACAGATACGCAGTATTTT
CDR3: CASSERTSGVTDTQYF

V: TRBV13
size: few
J: TRBJ1-1
D: .
DNA: TGTGCCAGCAGCTTAAAAGAAGCTTTCTTT
CDR3: CASSLKEAFF

V: TRBV14
size: .
J: TRBJ1-2
D: .
DNA: TGTGCCAGCAGCCAAGACAGGGGATGGTATGGCTACACCTTC
CDR3: CASSQDRGWYGYTF

V: TRBV7-2
size: few
J: TRBJ1-6
D: TRBD1
DNA: TGTGCCAGCAGCCCGGGACAGTCGAGTTCACCCCTCCACTTT
CDR3: CASSPGQSSSPLHF

V: TRBV10-1
size: .
J: TRBJ1-1
D: .
DNA: TGCGCCAGCAGGTCGGACGGAAACACTGAAGCTTTCTTT
CDR3: CASRSDGNTEAFF